Sequencing of this T cell receptor (beta chain) was carried out in a study of blood T cells in healthy people across ages. The study's findings and limits: Age showed a roughly linear inverse relationship with TCR beta diversity per million T cells.

This CDR3 is 14 amino acids long. CDR1 is LNHNV, CDR2 YYDKDF, per germline (reference sequence). Trimming took 0 bases from V and 6 from J, leaving 12 bases between them. For the second PCR, which ran for about 6 to 11 cycles, a sample-barcoded 5' primer and a J-beta primer mix were used. TCRdb re-called the 5' RACE reads with MiXCR, one entry per CDR3 protein. This table has under 950,000 distinct CDR3 sequences, about a fifth appearing once. A note on this clonotype: Its specificity is unknown.

The gene calls are TRBV15 and TRBJ2-7; D may be TRBD1 or TRBD2 (5 bases each). Sample: blood. This receptor was taken from a man in his 70s in good health. CDR3 in amino acids: CATSRDEGRGEQYV. Written as DNA, the CDR3 is TGTGCCACCAGCAGAGATGAGGGAAGGGGCGAGCAGTACGTC.